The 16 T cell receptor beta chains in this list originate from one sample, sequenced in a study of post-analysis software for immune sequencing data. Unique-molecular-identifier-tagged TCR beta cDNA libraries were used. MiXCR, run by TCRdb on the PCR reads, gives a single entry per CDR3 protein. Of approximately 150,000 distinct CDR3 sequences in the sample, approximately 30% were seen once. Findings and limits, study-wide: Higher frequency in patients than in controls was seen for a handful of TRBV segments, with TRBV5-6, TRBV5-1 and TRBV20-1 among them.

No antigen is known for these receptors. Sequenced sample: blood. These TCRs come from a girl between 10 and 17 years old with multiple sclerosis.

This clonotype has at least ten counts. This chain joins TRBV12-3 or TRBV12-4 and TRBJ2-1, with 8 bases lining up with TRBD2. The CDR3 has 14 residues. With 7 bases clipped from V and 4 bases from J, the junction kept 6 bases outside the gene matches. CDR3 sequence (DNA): TGTGCCAGCATTACTAGCGGTCCGTACAATGAGCAGTTCTTC. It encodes CASITSGPYNEQFF.

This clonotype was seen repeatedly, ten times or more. The CDR3, as DNA: TGTGCCAGCAGTAATGGAGTCCGCAGGGAGACCCAGTACTTC. This translates into CASSNGVRRETQYF. V is TRBV6-6 and J is TRBJ2-5; the D is unclear. The CDR3 runs 14 residues. CDR1 is MNHNY and CDR2 is SVGAGI in the germline V gene (reference sequence). Trimming took off 5 bases at V and 5 bases at J, with 15 bases between the two ends.

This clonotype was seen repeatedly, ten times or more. The CDR3 nucleotides read TGCAGCATACGACTAGCGGTCAGCACAGATACGCAGTATTTT. Translated: CSIRLAVSTDTQYF. The chain is built from TRBV29-1 and TRBJ2-3, with 9 bases identical to TRBD2. The length of the CDR3 is 14 residues. Trimming at V came to 8 bases and at J to 0 bases, leaving 6 bases not matched to a gene. Per the germline V gene, CDR1 is SQVTM and CDR2 is ANQGSEA.

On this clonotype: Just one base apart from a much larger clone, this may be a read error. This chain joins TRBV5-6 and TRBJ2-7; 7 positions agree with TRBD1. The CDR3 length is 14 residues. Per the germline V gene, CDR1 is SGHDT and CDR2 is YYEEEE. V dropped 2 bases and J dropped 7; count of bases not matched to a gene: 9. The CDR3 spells CASSLPLGGNEQYF. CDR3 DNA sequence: TGTGCCAGCAGCTTACCTTTAGGGGGCAATGAGCAGTACTTC.

The CDR3 loop reads CASSWGRGQLNTEAFF. The CDR3, as DNA: TGTGCCAGCAGCTGGGGAAGGGGACAGTTGAACACTGAAGCTTTCTTT. The chain has TRBV5-4 and TRBJ1-1; 7 nucleotides agree with TRBD1. Germline V CDR1 and CDR2: SGHNT, YYREEE (reference sequence). V shed 3 bases, J shed 0 bases, and the junction held 8 bases outside the gene matches. There are 16 residues in the CDR3.

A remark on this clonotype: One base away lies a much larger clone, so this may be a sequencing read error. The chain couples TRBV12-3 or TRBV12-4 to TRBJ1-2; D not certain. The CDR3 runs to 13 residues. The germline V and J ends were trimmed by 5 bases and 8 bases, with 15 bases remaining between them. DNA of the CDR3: TGTGCCAGCAGTGTAGGGAAGAACGGAGGCTACACCTTC. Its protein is CASSVGKNGGYTF.

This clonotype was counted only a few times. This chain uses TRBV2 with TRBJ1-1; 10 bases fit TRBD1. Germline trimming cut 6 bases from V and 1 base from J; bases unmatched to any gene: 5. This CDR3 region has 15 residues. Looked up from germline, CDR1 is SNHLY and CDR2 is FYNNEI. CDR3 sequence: CASRMRTGGNTEAFF. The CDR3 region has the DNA TGTGCCAGCAGGATGCGGACAGGGGGGAACACTGAAGCTTTCTTT.

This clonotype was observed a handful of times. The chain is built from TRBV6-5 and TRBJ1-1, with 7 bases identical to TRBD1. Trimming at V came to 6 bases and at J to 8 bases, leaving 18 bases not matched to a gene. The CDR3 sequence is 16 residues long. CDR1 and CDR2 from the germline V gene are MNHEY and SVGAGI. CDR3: CASSPSGGGRSGEAFF. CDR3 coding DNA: TGTGCCAGCAGCCCTTCAGGGGGGGGCCGTTCGGGGGAAGCTTTCTTT.

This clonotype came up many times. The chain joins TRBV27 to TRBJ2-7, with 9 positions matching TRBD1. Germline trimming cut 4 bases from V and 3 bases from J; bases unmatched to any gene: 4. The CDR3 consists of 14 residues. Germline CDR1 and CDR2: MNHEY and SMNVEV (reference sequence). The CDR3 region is CASSWTGADYEQYF. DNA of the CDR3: TGTGCCAGCAGTTGGACAGGGGCGGACTACGAGCAGTACTTC.

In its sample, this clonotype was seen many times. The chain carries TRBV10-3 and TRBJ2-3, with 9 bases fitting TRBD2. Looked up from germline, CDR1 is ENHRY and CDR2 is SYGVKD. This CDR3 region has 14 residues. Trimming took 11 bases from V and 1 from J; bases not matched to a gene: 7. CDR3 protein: CASQRTSGTDTQYF. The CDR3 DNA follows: TGTGCCTCACAAAGGACTAGCGGCACAGATACGCAGTATTTT.

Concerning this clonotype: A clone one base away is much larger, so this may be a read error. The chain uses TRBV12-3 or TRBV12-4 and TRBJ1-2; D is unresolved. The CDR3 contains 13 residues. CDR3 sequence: CASGLMAGYGYTF. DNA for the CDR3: TGTGCCAGCGGTTTAATGGCCGGGTATGGCTACACCTTC.

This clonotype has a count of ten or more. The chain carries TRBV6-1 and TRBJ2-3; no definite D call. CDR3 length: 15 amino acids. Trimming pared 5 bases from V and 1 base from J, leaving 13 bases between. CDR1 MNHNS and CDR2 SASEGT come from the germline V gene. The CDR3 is CASSPLNLRTDTQYF. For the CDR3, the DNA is TGTGCCAGCAGTCCTCTGAATTTACGCACAGATACGCAGTATTTT.

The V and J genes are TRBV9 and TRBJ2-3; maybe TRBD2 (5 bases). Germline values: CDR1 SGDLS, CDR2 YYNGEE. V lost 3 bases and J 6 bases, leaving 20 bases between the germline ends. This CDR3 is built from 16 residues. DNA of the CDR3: TGTGCCAGCAGCGGGACGCCGGGGATTAAAATTGATACGCAGTATTTT. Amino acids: CASSGTPGIKIDTQYF. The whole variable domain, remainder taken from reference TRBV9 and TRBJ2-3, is DSGVTQTPKHLITATGQRVTLRCSPRSGDLSVYWYQQSLDQGLQFLIQYYNGEERAKGNILERFSAQQFPDLHSELNLSSLELGDSALYFCASSGTPGIKIDTQYFGPGTRLTVL.

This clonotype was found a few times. The CDR3 sequence: CASSDRLPGTPTNPYNEQFF. In DNA, the CDR3 is TGTGCCAGCAGCGATAGACTACCCGGGACCCCCACCAACCCCTACAATGAGCAGTTCTTC. V is TRBV21-1 and J is TRBJ2-1; the DNA was not compared with TRBD1, the D call given in the table. TRBV21-1 is tagged as a pseudogene. The CDR3 contains 20 residues.

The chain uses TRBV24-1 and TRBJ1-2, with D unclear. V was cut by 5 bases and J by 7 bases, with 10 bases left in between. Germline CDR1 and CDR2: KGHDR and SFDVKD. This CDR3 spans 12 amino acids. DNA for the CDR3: TGTGCCACCAGTGGTCACCAAGGTGGCTACACCTTC. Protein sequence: CATSGHQGGYTF.

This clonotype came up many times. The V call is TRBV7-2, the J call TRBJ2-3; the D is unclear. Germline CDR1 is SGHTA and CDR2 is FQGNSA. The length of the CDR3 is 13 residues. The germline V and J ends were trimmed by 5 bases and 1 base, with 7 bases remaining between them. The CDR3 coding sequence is TGTGCCAGCAGCGGTCACCGCACAGATACGCAGTATTTT. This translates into CASSGHRTDTQYF.